The 26 T cell receptor beta chains below all came from one sample that was sequenced in a study of tumor-infiltrating lymphocytes in primary liver carcinoma. A constant-region primer primed TCR beta cDNA synthesis from 500 to 550 ng of total RNA. Sequencing libraries for TCR beta derived from three nested multiplex PCR rounds that used slightly modified ARM-PCR. A C-beta reverse primer and TRBV1-TRBV30 forward primers served in each of the first two PCR rounds, at about 10 cycles apiece. TCRdb ran MiXCR on the multiplex PCR reads and lists one entry per CDR3 protein. The sample includes 300,000 to 400,000 distinct CDR3 sequences, 65% seen only once; the top ten take about 6.5%. For blood RNA, unsorted whole blood served as the source, and germline DNA was extracted too. Sequenced input: peripheral blood. These TCRs come from a man in his forties with primary liver carcinoma and hepatitis B virus infection.

The chain couples TRBV6-5 to TRBJ2-5; 11 nucleotides agree with TRBD1. CDR1 is MNHEY and CDR2 is SVGAGI in the germline V gene. This CDR3 comprises 15 residues. V lost 6 bases, J lost 5 bases, and 8 bases stayed unmatched. The CDR3 spells CASRPGTGGRETQYF. CDR3 bases: TGTGCCAGCAGACCCGGGACAGGGGGGCGGGAGACCCAGTACTTC.

This clonotype was observed at least ten times. This chain links TRBV6-6 with TRBJ2-5; the match to TRBD1 covers 7 bases. Germline-derived CDR1 and CDR2 are MNHNY and SVGAGI (reference sequence). There are 17 residues in the CDR3. V shed 4 bases and J 5 bases; nucleotides not matched to a gene: 16. CDR3 in amino acids: CASSSSPRTGTGETQYF. CDR3 DNA: TGTGCCAGCAGTTCATCACCCCGGACAGGCACGGGGGAGACCCAGTACTTC.

The chain uses TRBV12-3 or TRBV12-4 and TRBJ2-1; D possibly corresponds to TRBD2 (7 bases). This CDR3 region has 13 residues. Trimming stripped 3 bases from V and 9 bases from J, with 12 bases between. In nucleotides, the CDR3 is TGTGCCAGCAGTTTCGGACTAGGGGGTGAGCAGTTCTTC. It yields the protein CASSFGLGGEQFF.

Concerning this clonotype: Compared with germline, one end of the junction differs, possibly owing to a read error. V is TRBV11-2 and J is TRBJ1-3; D remains ambiguous. Germline loops: CDR1 SGHAT, CDR2 FQNNGV. The CDR3 is 14 amino acids. The chain's CDR3 is CASSLVRNGNTIYF. CDR3 nucleotides: TGCGCCAGCAGCCTAGTCAGGAATGGAAACACCATATATTTT.

Concerning this clonotype: A single base separates this from a much larger clone, so it may be a read error. This sequence joins TRBV5-4 and TRBJ2-6, with 9 bases aligning to TRBD2. The CDR3 is 17 amino acids. Per germline, CDR1 SGHNT and CDR2 YYREEE (reference sequence). Here the CDR3 reads CASSLFSGSSGANILTF. The CDR3 coding sequence is TGTGCCAGCAGCTTGTTTAGCGGGAGCTCTGGGGCCAACATCCTGACTTTC.

The gene calls are TRBV30 and TRBJ1-5; maybe TRBD1 (5 bases). Trimming took 0 bases from V and 6 from J, leaving 18 bases between them. This CDR3 has 16 residues. Germline V gene sequence: CDR1 GTSNPN, CDR2 SVGIG (reference sequence). The CDR3 protein is CAWSVVQGGFVQPQHF. The CDR3 DNA sequence: TGTGCCTGGAGTGTAGTGCAGGGTGGGTTCGTTCAGCCCCAGCATTTT.

In this sample, this clonotype turned up once. The chain carries TRBV12-3 or TRBV12-4 and TRBJ1-1; a possible D gene is TRBD1 (5 bases). There are 13 residues in the CDR3. V shed 10 bases and J shed 2 bases, with 14 bases lying between them. CDR3 loop: CANNRHGNTEAFF. Written as DNA, the CDR3 is TGTGCCAACAACAGGCACGGAAACACTGAAGCTTTCTTT.

In the case of this clonotype: One end of the junction fails to match germline, which may point to a read error. The chain carries TRBV5-6 and TRBJ1-1; 7 positions match TRBD1. The CDR3 is 14 residues long. CDR1 and CDR2 (germline): SGHDT, YYEEEE. The CDR3 DNA reads TGTACCAGCAGAATTAGGGGGCGCGACACTGAAGCTTTCTTT. This gives the protein CTSRIRGRDTEAFF.

The chain combines TRBV10-2 with TRBJ2-7; D remains unclear. The V gene's germline CDR1 is WSHSY and CDR2 SAAADI. V dropped 7 bases and J dropped 5 bases, with 15 bases sitting between them. This CDR3 is built from 13 residues. CDR3 nucleotides: TGCGCCAGCACCTTCAGGTTGGGTGACGAGCAGTACTTC. It translates to CASTFRLGDEQYF.

In the case of this clonotype: Since a much larger clone is just one base distant, this may be a read error. The rearrangement uses TRBV10-3 and TRBJ1-2; D gene ambiguous. CDR1 is ENHRY and CDR2 is SYGVKD in the germline V gene. V gave up 11 bases and J gave up 2 bases, with 18 bases separating them. This CDR3 contains 14 residues. The CDR3 region is CAVNTDGSNYGYTF. CDR3 nucleotides: TGTGCCGTCAACACAGACGGAAGCAACTATGGCTACACCTTC.

As concerns this clonotype: Being one base from a much bigger clone, this may be a read error. This chain joins TRBV29-1 and TRBJ2-7, with 7 bases that match TRBD2. The CDR3 consists of 14 residues. Germline V gene lookup returns CDR1 SQVTM and CDR2 ANQGSEA. Unmatched junction bases numbered 12, after V lost 8 bases and J lost 2 bases. The CDR3 sequence is CSLGLAGVPYEQYF. The DNA for the CDR3 is TGCAGCCTTGGCCTCGCGGGAGTCCCCTACGAGCAGTACTTC.

This chain connects TRBV6-2 or TRBV6-3 to TRBJ2-1, with a weak D call TRBD2 (6 bases). The germline CDR1 and CDR2 sequences are MNHEY and SVGEGT. The length of the CDR3 is 17 residues. Trimming took 6 bases from V and 4 from J, leaving 22 bases between them. The CDR3, as DNA: TGTGCCAGCAGCGGTCGTTTCGAGGAGGGAGGATACAATGAGCAGTTCTTC. It is translated as CASSGRFEEGGYNEQFF.

This clonotype has only one observation. The junction differs from germline at one of its ends, possibly a read error. This chain connects TRBV4-1 to TRBJ2-7, with TRBD2 identical over 7 bases. CDR1 and CDR2 from the germline V gene are MGHRA and YSYEKL. The CDR3 has 15 amino acids. Here the CDR3 DNA reads TGCACCAGCAGCTCGCCTGGCGGGAGTGGTTACGAGCAGTACTTC. The encoded protein is CTSSSPGGSGYEQYF.

About this clonotype: One junction end disagrees with the germline gene, perhaps due to a read error. This sequence joins TRBV6-1 and TRBJ2-1, with D possibly being TRBD2 (5 bases). The CDR3 is 15 residues long. The germline gives CDR1 MNHNS, CDR2 SASEGT. CDR3 nucleotides: TGTACCGGCGGTTCTAGAGGAGGCCCCTACAATGAGCTGTTCTTC. Protein sequence: CTGGSRGGPYNELFF.

This clonotype was picked up a small number of times. The CDR3 does not close with the conserved phenylalanine or tryptophan, likely indicating a read error. The DNA is omitted, as the CDR3 cannot be located on it reliably, and the CDR3 follows TCRdb's listing. The V gene is TRBV6-6, the J gene TRBJ2-3; the D call TRBD1 from the table was never checked on the DNA. From germline, CDR1 is MNHNY and CDR2 SVGAGI (reference sequence). The length of the CDR3 is 17 amino acids, counting both ends. CDR3 loop: CASSYLGGQGPKETQYL.

The chain carries TRBV7-6 and TRBJ1-1; D is unresolved. Between the trimmed V and J ends, which lost 0 bases and 6 bases, there was a span of 8 bases. The CDR3 runs to 13 residues. Germline V CDR1 and CDR2: SGHVS, FNYEAQ. CDR3 DNA sequence: TGTGCCAGCAGCTTAGCTGACATCGCTGAAGCTTTCTTT. Translation gives CASSLADIAEAFF.

As for this clonotype: The CDR3 end shows no conserved phenylalanine or tryptophan, and so a read error is likely. The DNA is omitted, as the CDR3 cannot be located on it reliably, and the CDR3 follows TCRdb's listing. The genes are TRBV28 and TRBJ1-1; the D call in the table, TRBD1, was not verified against the DNA. Per germline, CDR1 MDHEN and CDR2 SYDVKM. The CDR3 spans 13 amino acids, including both terminal residues. CDR3 amino acids: CATLNRANTEALL.

This clonotype was counted at least ten times. The chain links TRBV12-3 or TRBV12-4 to TRBJ2-1, with no clear D. With 2 bases removed from V and 6 bases from J, the gap between germline ends came to 8 bases. The CDR3 covers 13 residues. CDR3 amino acids: CASSLSEVNEQFF. CDR3 nucleotide sequence: TGTGCCAGCAGTTTAAGTGAAGTCAATGAGCAGTTCTTC.

The sample holds a few counts of this clonotype. The CDR3 here is CASSFDLGSYEQYF. In DNA form, the CDR3 reads TGTGCCAGCAGCTTTGACCTCGGGTCCTACGAGCAGTACTTC. This chain connects TRBV5-6 to TRBJ2-7; no firm D call. The CDR3 extends over 14 amino acids. Germline V gene sequence: CDR1 SGHDT, CDR2 YYEEEE. V was pared by 2 bases and J by 1 base, with 10 bases between.

Regarding this clonotype: A read error may explain this, as a much larger clone is one base away. The chain's CDR3 is CSVAQELAGQYEQYF. Here the CDR3 DNA reads TGCAGCGTTGCCCAGGAACTAGCGGGACAATACGAGCAGTACTTC. The chain is built from TRBV29-1 and TRBJ2-7, with 10 bases identical to TRBD2. V lost 4 bases, J lost 4 bases, and 10 bases stayed unmatched. Germline values: CDR1 SQVTM, CDR2 ANQGSEA. CDR3 length equals 15 residues.

A remark on this clonotype: A junction end diverges from the germline sequence, so it may reflect a read error. The chain combines TRBV11-2 with TRBJ2-7, with D hard to call. CDR3 size: 15 residues. Germline V gene data show CDR1 as SGHAT and CDR2 as FQNNGV. The CDR3 sequence is CTSSLGSQESSGQYF. The CDR3 DNA follows: TGTACCAGCAGCTTAGGTAGCCAGGAATCTTCGGGGCAGTACTTC.

As for this clonotype: A read error may explain this, as a much larger clone is one base away. The CDR3 nucleotides are TGTGCCATCAGTAAATCTAGCGGAGCAGCCTCAGAGACCCATTACTTC. Encoded protein: CAISKSSGAASETHYF. The chain uses TRBV10-3 and TRBJ2-5; 7 positions match TRBD2. The V gene's germline CDR1 is ENHRY and CDR2 SYGVKD. The CDR3 runs to 16 residues.

Only a few counts were recorded for this clonotype. A read error may be the cause here, since a much bigger clone is one base away. This chain uses TRBV29-1 with TRBJ1-1; D is perhaps TRBD1 (5 bases). The CDR3 has 13 amino acids. Germline CDR1 reads SQVTM; CDR2 reads ANQGSEA. The CDR3 DNA reads as TGCAGCGTTGTACGACAGATGAACACTGAAGCTTTATTT. This encodes CSVVRQMNTEALF.

Notes on this clonotype: With a much larger clone just one base away, this may be a read error. The gene calls are TRBV10-2 and TRBJ2-7; D remains ambiguous. In germline, CDR1 is WSHSY, CDR2 SAAADI. This CDR3 is built from 14 residues. The CDR3 sequence: CASKSGGETYGQYF. The DNA of the CDR3 is TGCGCCAGCAAATCCGGCGGTGAGACCTACGGGCAGTACTTC.

Concerning this clonotype itself: It is likely a read error, because the conserved phenylalanine at the end of the CDR3 is missing. V gene TRBV12-3 or TRBV12-4 combines with J gene TRBJ2-7, with TRBD2 matching 8 bases. The CDR3 is 14 amino acids. The CDR3 here is CVSRPGTRAAEQYL. The CDR3 DNA sequence: TGTGTCAGCAGGCCCGGGACTAGAGCTGCCGAGCAGTACCTC.

Comment on this clonotype: A junction boundary mismatches the germline segment, possibly from a read error. The CDR3 nucleotides read TGTGCCAGCAGCTCGGGACAGGGCTCTTCACTCCTCCACTTT. This gives the protein CASSSGQGSSLLHF. The chain recombines TRBV28 with TRBJ1-6, with 9 bases lining up with TRBD1. The CDR3 is made up of 14 amino acids. Per the germline V gene, CDR1 is MDHEN and CDR2 is SYDVKM.